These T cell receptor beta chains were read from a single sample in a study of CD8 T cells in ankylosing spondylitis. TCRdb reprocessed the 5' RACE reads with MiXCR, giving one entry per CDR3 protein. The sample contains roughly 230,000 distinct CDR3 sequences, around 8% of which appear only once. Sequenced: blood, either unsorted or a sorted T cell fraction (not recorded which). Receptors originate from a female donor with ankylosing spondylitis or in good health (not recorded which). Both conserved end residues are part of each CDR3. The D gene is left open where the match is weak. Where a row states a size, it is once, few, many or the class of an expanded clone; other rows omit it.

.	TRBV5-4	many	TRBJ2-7	TGTGCCAGCAGCCCGGGGACGGGAAGCTCCTACGAGCAGTACTTC	CASSPGTGSSYEQYF
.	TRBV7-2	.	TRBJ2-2	TGTGCCAGCAGCTTGGGTAGGGCGGTCACCGGGGAGCTGTTTTTT	CASSLGRAVTGELFF
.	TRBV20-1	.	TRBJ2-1	TGCAGTGCTAGAGACTCCGGACAGCCTTTCTACAATGAGCAGTTCTTC	CSARDSGQPFYNEQFF
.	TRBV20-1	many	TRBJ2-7	TGCAGTGCTAGAGCCACAGGGACTAAGGCGCAGTACTTC	CSARATGTKAQYF
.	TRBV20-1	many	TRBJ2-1	TGCAGTGCTACGGTGCACAGCTCCTACAATGAGCAGTTCTTC	CSATVHSSYNEQFF
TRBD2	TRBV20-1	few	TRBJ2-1	TGCAGTGCTAGTCCTAGCGGGAGGGCTCAGTTCTTC	CSASPSGRAQFF
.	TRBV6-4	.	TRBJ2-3	TGTGCCAGCAGTGACTCGAGAAGTGGCGGGAAGGTTTCGGATACGCAGTATTTT	CASSDSRSGGKVSDTQYF
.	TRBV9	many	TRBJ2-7	TGTGCCAGCAGCGTAGTTCAGGCGGGGATCTACGAGCAGTACTTC	CASSVVQAGIYEQYF
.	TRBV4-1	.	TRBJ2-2	TGCGCCAGCAGCCAAATGATCTGGGGGGAGCTGTTTTTT	CASSQMIWGELFF
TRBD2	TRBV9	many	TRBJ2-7	TGTGCCAGCAGCGTAGCAGCGGGAGGGGGCTACGAGCAGTACTTC	CASSVAAGGGYEQYF
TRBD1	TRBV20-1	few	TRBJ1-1	TGCAGTGCTAGAGATAGAACCCTCGGACAGGCCACTGAAGCTTTCTTT	CSARDRTLGQATEAFF
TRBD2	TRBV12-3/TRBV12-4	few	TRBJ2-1	TGTGCCAGCAGTCCTACGAGCGGGAGAGGTTACAATGAGCAGTTCTTC	CASSPTSGRGYNEQFF
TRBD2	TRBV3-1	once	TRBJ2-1	TGTGCCACCTCCCCGACTAGCGGGAGAAAGAATGAGCAGTTCTTC	CATSPTSGRKNEQFF
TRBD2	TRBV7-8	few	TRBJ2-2	TGTGCCAGCAGCTTAAGGCTAGCGGGGAATACCGGGGAGCTGTTTTTT	CASSLRLAGNTGELFF
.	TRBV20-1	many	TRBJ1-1	TGCAGTGCTAGAGATTTTGGTAGAGGAGTGGCTGAAGCTTTCTTT	CSARDFGRGVAEAFF
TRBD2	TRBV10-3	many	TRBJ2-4	TGTGCCATCAGTGAGACGGGAGGGAAAAACATTCAGTACTTC	CAISETGGKNIQYF
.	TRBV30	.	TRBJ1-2	TGTGCCTGGAGTCGGGCATCAAGGAACTATGGCTACACCTTC	CAWSRASRNYGYTF
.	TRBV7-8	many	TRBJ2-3	TGTGCCAGCAGAAGGCCCGGATCATCTACAGATACGCAGTATTTT	CASRRPGSSTDTQYF
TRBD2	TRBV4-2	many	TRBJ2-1	TGTGCCAGCAGCCAAGATAGGAGCGGGAGGGCCAATGAGCAGTTCTTC	CASSQDRSGRANEQFF
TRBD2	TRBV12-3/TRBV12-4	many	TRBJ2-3	TGCGCCAGCAGCTTAGCGGGAGGCCCAGATACGCAGTATTTT	CASSLAGGPDTQYF
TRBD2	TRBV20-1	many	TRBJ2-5	TGCAGTGCTAGGGATCCGGGACTAGCGGAAGAGACCCAGTACTTC	CSARDPGLAEETQYF
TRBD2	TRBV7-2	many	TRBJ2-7	TGTGCCAGCAGCCCAGGGACTAGCGTGATAGAGCAGTACTTC	CASSPGTSVIEQYF
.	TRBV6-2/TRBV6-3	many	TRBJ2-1	TGTGCCAGCAGTTCCACAGCCATTGGTCCGTTCTTC	CASSSTAIGPFF
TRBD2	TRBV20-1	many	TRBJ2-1	TGCAGTGCTAGAGGCGGGACTAGCGGGAGCTACAATGAGCAGTTCTTC	CSARGGTSGSYNEQFF
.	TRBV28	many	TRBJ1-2	TGTGCCAGCAGTCGTCACAGCTATGGCTACACCTTC	CASSRHSYGYTF
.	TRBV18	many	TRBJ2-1	TGTGCCAGCTCACCCCGAGTGGATAGCGACCATGAGCAGTTCTTC	CASSPRVDSDHEQFF
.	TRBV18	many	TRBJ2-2	TGTGCCAGCTCACCTCGCCTTGAGGGGGCGAACACCGGGGAGCTGTTTTTT	CASSPRLEGANTGELFF
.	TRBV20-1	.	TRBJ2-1	TGCAGTGCCCCCTCCAGCGGAGCCCCCTACAATGAGCAGTTCTTC	CSAPSSGAPYNEQFF
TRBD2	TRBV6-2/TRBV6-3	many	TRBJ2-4	TGTGCCAGCAGTTATCCCGGACTAGCAAGGGGGAAAAACATTCAGTACTTC	CASSYPGLARGKNIQYF
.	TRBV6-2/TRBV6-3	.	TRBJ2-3	TGTGCCAGCAACCGGGGCATTGGATTAGATACGCAGTATTTT	CASNRGIGLDTQYF
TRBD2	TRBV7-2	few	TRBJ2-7	TGTGCCAGCAGCTCCGTACTAGCGGGAGACTCCGAGCAGTACTTC	CASSSVLAGDSEQYF